One sample yielded the 18 T cell receptor beta chains listed below, sequenced in a study of blood T cell repertoires in COVID-19. Measured with immunoSEQ multiplex PCR; TCRdb has only the in-frame clones, and not every one. The sample includes about 130,000 clones, approximately 86% of them seen just once. Sequencing was carried out using peripheral blood. These receptors all come from a woman in her 70s with COVID-19, enrolled during active disease.

This chain connects TRBV4-2 to TRBJ2-3; 10 bases align to TRBD1. J was trimmed by 3 bases and V by 4 bases; bases with no gene match: 7. Per germline, CDR1 LGHNA and CDR2 YNFKEQ. The CDR3 length is 16 residues. DNA of the CDR3: TGTGCCAGCAGCCCGGTTCGGGGACAGGGGACAGATACGCAGTATTTT. Its translation: CASSPVRGQGTDTQYF.

To note about this clone: One end of the junction is discordant with germline, which a read error may explain. The chain recombines TRBV6-1 with TRBJ1-5; D remains ambiguous. This CDR3 spans 13 amino acids. Germline values: CDR1 MNHNS, CDR2 SASEGT. The CDR3 coding sequence is TGTGCCAGCAGGGAAGCCCTTAATCAGCCCCAGCATTTT. As protein: CASREALNQPQHF.

This clone was recorded once. The rearrangement links TRBV28 to TRBJ2-5; 7 bases agree with TRBD2. J lost 4 bases, V lost 6 bases, and 11 bases had no gene match. Germline loops: CDR1 MDHEN, CDR2 SYDVKM. This CDR3 has 15 amino acids. CDR3 sequence reads: CASSAATSQGETQYF. The CDR3 DNA is TGTGCCAGCAGCGCCGCGACTAGCCAGGGAGAGACCCAGTACTTC. The whole variable domain, filled in from reference TRBV28 and TRBJ2-5, reads DVKVTQSSRYLVKRTGEKVFLECVQDMDHENMFWYRQDPGLGLRLIYFSYDVKMKEKGDIPEGYSVSREKKERFSLILESASTNQTSMYLCASSAATSQGETQYFGPGTRLLVL.

The chain couples TRBV6-2 or TRBV6-3 to TRBJ1-4; 7 bases are a match to TRBD1. The CDR3 is 16 residues long. With 4 bases clipped from V and 3 bases from J, the junction kept 8 bases outside the gene matches. Germline V lookup: CDR1 MNHEY, CDR2 SVGEGT. The CDR3 loop is CASSWQGTAPNEKLFF. CDR3 nucleotides: TGTGCCAGCAGTTGGCAAGGGACAGCTCCTAATGAAAAACTGTTTTTT.

This clone was observed once. The chain recombines TRBV5-4 with TRBJ1-1; TRBD1 might be the D (6 bases). Germline CDR1 SGHNT, CDR2 YYREEE (reference sequence). Deletions cut 4 bases from V and 0 bases from J, with 13 bases between. This CDR3 has 15 amino acids. This CDR3 is CASSPPGQMNTEAFF. The CDR3 DNA follows: TGTGCCAGCAGCCCCCCGGGACAAATGAACACTGAAGCTTTCTTT.

The J gene is TRBJ1-3, the V gene TRBV3-1 (or the pseudogene TRBV3-2); D unclear. The CDR3 contains 13 residues. With 5 bases removed from V and 4 bases from J, the gap between germline ends came to 9 bases. CDR1 LGHDT and CDR2 YNNKEL come from the germline V gene (reference sequence). The CDR3 spells CASSAVRGNTIYF. CDR3 coding DNA: TGTGCCAGCAGCGCAGTCAGGGGAAACACCATATATTTT.

This clone was seen a handful of times. The chain combines TRBV27 with TRBJ2-1; 11 bases match TRBD2. CDR1 and CDR2 from the germline V gene are MNHEY and SMNVEV (reference sequence). The V gene end was trimmed by 2 bases and the J gene end by 4 bases; junction bases not matched to a gene: 7. The CDR3 is 17 amino acids. Written as DNA, the CDR3 is TGTGCCAGCAGTTTAGATTGGCCTAGCGGGGGGTACAATGAGCAGTTCTTC. The encoded protein is CASSLDWPSGGYNEQFF.

The genes are TRBV4-1 and TRBJ2-7, with TRBD1 matching 7 bases. Unmatched junction bases numbered 8, after V lost 3 bases and J lost 0 bases. Germline lookup yields CDR1 MGHRA and CDR2 YSYEKL. This CDR3 comprises 16 residues. CDR3 region: CASSHPPGTDSYEQYF. In nucleotides, the CDR3 is TGCGCCAGCAGCCATCCCCCGGGGACAGACTCCTACGAGCAGTACTTC.

J is TRBJ1-6 and V is TRBV30; D not resolved. V lost 4 bases and J lost 6, with 10 bases in between. The CDR3 length is 13 residues. Germline lookup yields CDR1 GTSNPN and CDR2 SVGIG (reference sequence). Here the CDR3 reads CAWKPASNSPLHF. CDR3 DNA: TGTGCCTGGAAGCCTGCCTCTAATTCACCCCTCCACTTT.

This clone was observed a single time. CDR3 DNA sequence: TGTGCCAGTACCTTTGACGGGGTTAACTATGGCTACACCTTC. It encodes CASTFDGVNYGYTF. The chain joins TRBV19 to TRBJ1-2; D not certain. Looked up from germline, CDR1 is LNHDA and CDR2 is SQIVND (reference sequence). With 7 bases removed from V and 1 base from J, the gap between germline ends came to 13 bases. The CDR3 runs 14 residues.

The chain links TRBV6-6 to TRBJ1-4; TRBD1 agrees at 9 bases. The CDR3 covers 14 residues. Germline lookup yields CDR1 MNHNY and CDR2 SVGAGI (reference sequence). Trimming removed 6 bases from V and 8 bases from J; junction bases left unmatched: 7. CDR3 nucleotide sequence: TGTGCCAGCAGCTCTCCGACAGGGGGAGAAAAACTGTTTTTT. Protein: CASSSPTGGEKLFF.

The genes are TRBV27 and TRBJ1-2; 9 bases align to TRBD1. V lost 5 bases to trimming and J lost 4 bases; unmatched junction nucleotides: 8. The germline CDR1 and CDR2 sequences are MNHEY and SMNVEV (reference sequence). The CDR3 length is 15 residues. CDR3 amino acids: CASSPSGQGSYGYTF. CDR3 coding DNA: TGTGCCAGCAGTCCATCGGGACAGGGAAGCTATGGCTACACCTTC.

The V gene is TRBV11-2, the J gene TRBJ1-4; a weak D match, TRBD1 (5 bases). The ends were cut back, 0 bases at V and 4 bases at J, with 12 bases in the middle. Per germline, CDR1 SGHAT and CDR2 FQNNGV. CDR3 length: 16 residues. The CDR3 here is CASSLDRANYNEKLFF. In DNA, the CDR3 is TGTGCCAGCAGCTTAGACAGGGCTAACTATAATGAAAAACTGTTTTTT.

The table lists this clone with a count of one. This chain joins TRBV29-1 and TRBJ1-1; 8 bases match TRBD1. The CDR3 sequence is 12 residues long. CDR1 SQVTM and CDR2 ANQGSEA come from the germline V gene. Trimming cost V 4 bases and J 3 bases; bases outside gene matches: 1. In nucleotides, the CDR3 is TGCAGCGTTGTACAGGGGGACACTGAAGCTTTCTTT. Encoded protein: CSVVQGDTEAFF.

The chain links TRBV25-1 to TRBJ1-1; 7 bases map to TRBD1. This CDR3 has 13 residues. In germline, CDR1 is MGHDK, CDR2 SYGVNS. J was trimmed by 5 bases and V by 6 bases; bases with no gene match: 6. As DNA, the CDR3 is TGTGCCAGCAGCCAAACGGACAGGACTGAAGCTTTCTTT. Translation: CASSQTDRTEAFF.

The V call is TRBV15, the J call TRBJ1-5, with a weak D call TRBD1 (6 bases). V dropped 3 bases and J dropped 3 bases, with 9 bases sitting between them. Per the germline V gene, CDR1 is LNHNV and CDR2 is YYDKDF (reference sequence). There are 14 residues in the CDR3. The CDR3 sequence is CATSRDRNNQPQHF. The CDR3 bases are TGTGCCACCAGCAGGGACAGAAACAATCAGCCCCAGCATTTT.

With respect to this clone: The sample carries other DNA sequences with the same CDR3. J is TRBJ2-5 and V is TRBV9, with D tentatively TRBD1 (7 bases). Trimming pared 2 bases from V and 2 bases from J, leaving 10 bases between. The CDR3 spans 14 residues. The germline gives CDR1 SGDLS, CDR2 YYNGEE. The CDR3 nucleotides read TGTGCCAGCAGCGTCTCAGGGGGGCAAGAGACCCAGTACTTC. It yields the protein CASSVSGGQETQYF.

The chain links TRBV19 to TRBJ1-1; no clear D. Germline-derived CDR1 and CDR2 are LNHDA and SQIVND (reference sequence). The CDR3 loop spans 15 amino acids. V lost 3 bases and J 4 bases, leaving 15 bases between the germline ends. CDR3 protein: CASSMGGGGGTEAFF. CDR3 DNA: TGTGCCAGTAGTATGGGCGGAGGAGGCGGCACTGAAGCTTTCTTT.